One sample yielded the 17 T cell receptor beta chains listed below, sequenced in a study of identical twins. TCRdb re-analysed the 5' RACE reads in MiXCR, keeping a single row per CDR3 protein. The sample includes roughly 480,000 distinct CDR3 sequences, around 24% of them seen just once. The sample was also reused in another study, on T cells expressing NK-cell markers.

The sample comprised CD4+ T cells sorted from blood. The receptor set was obtained from a woman under 30 in good health.

This clonotype was detected many times. J is TRBJ2-3 and V is TRBV5-1; TRBD1 might be the D (6 bases). CDR3 length equals 15 residues. V lost 3 bases and J lost 1, with 12 bases in between. Germline lookup yields CDR1 SGHRS and CDR2 YFSETQ. CDR3 residues: CASSSQGTGTDTQYF. The CDR3 DNA follows: TGCGCCAGCAGCTCGCAGGGGACGGGCACAGATACGCAGTATTTT.

Many counts were recorded for this clonotype. The CDR3 DNA reads TGTGCCAGCAGCTCTAGGGTCAAGGCTTTCTTT. Protein product: CASSSRVKAFF. This chain links TRBV12-3 or TRBV12-4 with TRBJ1-1; unclear D gene. The CDR3 length is 11 residues. V was cut by 6 bases and J by 11 bases, with 13 bases left in between.

The rearrangement links TRBV29-1 to TRBJ2-5; D may be TRBD2 (5 bases). Germline loops: CDR1 SQVTM, CDR2 ANQGSEA. Trimming took 0 bases from V and 0 from J, leaving 8 bases between them. The CDR3 is 14 amino acids. The CDR3 DNA is TGCAGCGTTGAAGATACGGGGTACCAAGAGACCCAGTACTTC. Protein: CSVEDTGYQETQYF. The whole variable domain, remainder taken from reference TRBV29-1 and TRBJ2-5, is SAVISQKPSRDICQRGTSLTIQCQVDSQVTMMFWYRQQPGQSLTLIATANQGSEATYESGFVIDKFPISRPNLTFSTLTVSNMSPEDSSIYLCSVEDTGYQETQYFGPGTRLLVL.

The chain links TRBV5-1 to TRBJ2-7; 14 bases match TRBD2. Per the germline V gene, CDR1 is SGHRS and CDR2 is YFSETQ. This CDR3 is built from 19 residues. The V gene end was trimmed by 3 bases and the J gene end by 5 bases; junction bases not matched to a gene: 16. The CDR3 DNA follows: TGCGCCAGCAGCTGGGGACTAGCGGGAGTCAATACGCTTCGGCACGAGCAGTACTTC. Its translation is CASSWGLAGVNTLRHEQYF.

V is TRBV6-1 and J is TRBJ2-3, with 11 bases lining up with TRBD2. Germline-derived CDR1 and CDR2 are MNHNS and SASEGT. The CDR3 spans 16 residues. V lost 6 bases to trimming and J lost 5 bases; unmatched junction nucleotides: 10. The CDR3 sequence is CASRTLAGGLGDTQYF. CDR3 sequence (DNA): TGTGCCAGCAGAACTCTAGCGGGGGGCCTGGGAGATACGCAGTATTTT.

V usage is TRBV29-1 and J usage is TRBJ2-7; D might be TRBD1 or TRBD2, each matching 5 bases. The germline CDR1 and CDR2 sequences are SQVTM and ANQGSEA. V was trimmed by 4 bases and J by 6 bases, leaving 16 bases between them. There are 13 residues in the CDR3. CDR3 nucleotide sequence: TGCAGCGTTGCCCCGGGTAGGGACGGCGAGCAGTACTTC. This gives the protein CSVAPGRDGEQYF.

The chain combines TRBV20-1 with TRBJ2-7; TRBD1 matches 7 bases. V lost 2 bases and J lost 6; bases outside the gene matches: 7. The germline V gene has CDR1 DFQATT and CDR2 SNEGSKA (reference sequence). The CDR3 is 13 residues long. This CDR3 reads CSARRTGLPEQYF. As DNA, the CDR3 is TGCAGTGCTAGACGGACAGGTCTTCCCGAGCAGTACTTC.

The chain joins TRBV7-2 to TRBJ2-5; D possibly uses TRBD1 or TRBD2 (5 bases each). Germline V gene data show CDR1 as SGHTA and CDR2 as FQGNSA. This CDR3 region has 14 residues. V was cut by 5 bases and J by 6 bases, with 16 bases left in between. CDR3 residues: CASSGTRGRKTQYF. The CDR3 DNA reads as TGTGCCAGCAGCGGGACGAGGGGAAGAAAGACCCAGTACTTC.

The chain employs TRBV10-3 and TRBJ2-7; a possible D gene is TRBD2 (5 bases). Germline lookup yields CDR1 ENHRY and CDR2 SYGVKD. The CDR3 is made up of 16 amino acids. Trimming pared 4 bases from V and 3 bases from J, leaving 19 bases between. This CDR3 reads CAISAKRPRDIYEQYF. The CDR3 DNA is TGTGCCATCAGTGCTAAGCGTCCGAGGGATATCTACGAGCAGTACTTC.

V is TRBV9 and J is TRBJ1-6, with D unresolved. Germline V gene data show CDR1 as SGDLS and CDR2 as YYNGEE. Trimming pared 0 bases from V and 7 bases from J, leaving 8 bases between. The CDR3 covers 14 residues. The CDR3 reads CASSVAGGNSPLHF. The CDR3 coding sequence is TGTGCCAGCAGCGTAGCAGGAGGCAATTCACCCCTCCACTTT.

Many counts were recorded for this clonotype. V usage is TRBV7-9 and J usage is TRBJ2-1; D perhaps matches TRBD2 (6 bases). V lost 5 bases and J 6 bases, leaving 8 bases between the germline ends. The CDR3 runs to 12 residues. From germline, CDR1 is SEHNR and CDR2 FQNEAQ (reference sequence). CDR3 residues: CASSPGLNEQFF. In DNA, the CDR3 is TGTGCCAGCAGCCCGGGACTCAATGAGCAGTTCTTC.

This clonotype has only a few counts. The gene calls are TRBV3-1 and TRBJ2-6, with D perhaps TRBD1 or TRBD2 (5 bases each). CDR1 is LGHDT and CDR2 is YNNKEL in the germline V gene (reference sequence). The length of the CDR3 is 16 residues. V gave up 0 bases and J gave up 6 bases, with 12 bases separating them. This chain's CDR3 is CASSQDFPGPANVLTF. The CDR3, as DNA: TGTGCCAGCAGCCAAGATTTCCCGGGGCCGGCCAACGTCCTGACTTTC.

This clonotype has a handful of counts. The gene calls are TRBV4-1 and TRBJ2-5; the D gene is possibly TRBD1 (5 bases). Trimming took 1 base from V and 2 from J, leaving 8 bases between them. CDR1 is MGHRA, CDR2 YSYEKL, per germline. The CDR3 totals 14 residues. The CDR3 reads CASSQVTAQETQYF. The CDR3 nucleotides are TGCGCCAGCAGCCAAGTGACAGCACAAGAGACCCAGTACTTC.

V gene TRBV10-3 combines with J gene TRBJ1-2; D ambiguous. Trimming left V 8 bases short and J 5 bases short, with 21 bases between. Looked up from germline, CDR1 is ENHRY and CDR2 is SYGVKD. The CDR3 totals 15 residues. In DNA form, the CDR3 reads TGTGCCATCCAACCCGAGGGAGCGGGCCTTTATGGCTACACCTTC. Protein: CAIQPEGAGLYGYTF.

This rearrangement joins TRBV6-2 or TRBV6-3 to TRBJ2-2; D perhaps matches TRBD1 (6 bases). Trimming pared 2 bases from V and 13 bases from J, leaving 14 bases between. Germline V gene sequence: CDR1 MNHEY, CDR2 SVGEGT. The CDR3 contains 13 residues. CDR3: CASSYRGRGMLFF. Here the CDR3 DNA reads TGTGCCAGCAGTTACCGTGGCAGGGGAATGCTGTTTTTT.

This chain uses TRBV12-3 or TRBV12-4 with TRBJ2-6; TRBD1 matches 11 bases. V lost 6 bases to trimming and J lost 1 base; unmatched junction nucleotides: 5. The CDR3 runs 17 residues. The chain's CDR3 is CASRVRDRGSGANVLTF. Written as DNA, the CDR3 is TGTGCCAGCAGGGTTCGGGACAGGGGGTCTGGGGCCAACGTCCTGACTTTC.

The chain carries TRBV6-5 and TRBJ2-6, with TRBD1 matching 7 bases. V trimming: 2 bases; J trimming: 2 bases; junction bases outside the gene matches: 6. In germline, CDR1 is MNHEY, CDR2 SVGAGI. The CDR3 has 17 amino acids. The CDR3 sequence: CASSYRGLSAGANVLTF. The DNA for the CDR3 is TGTGCCAGCAGTTACAGGGGGCTATCGGCTGGGGCCAACGTCCTGACTTTC.